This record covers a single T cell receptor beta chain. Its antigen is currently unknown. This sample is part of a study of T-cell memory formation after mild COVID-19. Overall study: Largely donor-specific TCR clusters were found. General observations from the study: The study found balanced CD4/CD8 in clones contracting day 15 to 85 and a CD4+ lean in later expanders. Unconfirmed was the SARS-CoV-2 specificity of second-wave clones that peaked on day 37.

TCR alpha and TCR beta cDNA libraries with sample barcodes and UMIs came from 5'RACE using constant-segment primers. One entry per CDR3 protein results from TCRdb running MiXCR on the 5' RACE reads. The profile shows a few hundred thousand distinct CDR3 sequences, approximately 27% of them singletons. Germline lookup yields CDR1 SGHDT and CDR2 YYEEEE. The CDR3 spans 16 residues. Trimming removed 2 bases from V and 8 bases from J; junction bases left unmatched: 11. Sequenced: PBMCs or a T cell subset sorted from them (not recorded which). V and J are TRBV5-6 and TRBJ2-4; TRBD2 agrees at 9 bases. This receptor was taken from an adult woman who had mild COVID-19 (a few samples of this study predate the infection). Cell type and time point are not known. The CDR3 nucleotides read TGTGCCAGCAGCTTAGGGACTAGCAGTGTATTGGACATTCAGTACTTC. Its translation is CASSLGTSSVLDIQYF. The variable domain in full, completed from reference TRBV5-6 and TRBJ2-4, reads DAGVTQSPTHLIKTRGQQVTLRCSPKSGHDTVSWYQQALGQGPQFIFQYYEEEERQRGNFPDRFSGHQFPNYSSELNVNALLLGDSALYLCASSLGTSSVLDIQYFGAGTRLSVL.